The 5 T cell receptor beta chains below were found in one sample sequenced in a study of tumor-infiltrating lymphocytes in glioblastoma multiforme. TCR beta libraries were built from RNA through three nested multiplex PCR rounds using modified ARM-PCR. MiXCR, run by TCRdb on the multiplex PCR reads, gives a single entry per CDR3 protein. Counted here are about 13,000 distinct CDR3 sequences, almost 65% occurring once; the ten biggest clones make up roughly 34%. The source material was brain tumor tissue. The receptors derive from a male donor with glioblastoma.

The rearrangement links TRBV6-1 to TRBJ2-1, with D maybe TRBD1 (6 bases). Trimming removed 6 bases from V and 15 bases from J, with 27 bases in between. The V gene's germline CDR1 is MNHNS and CDR2 SASEGT. The CDR3 consists of 15 residues. The CDR3 DNA is TGTGCCAGCAGAACCGGGACATGGGCGTTAAATGAGGGGTTCTTC. It specifies CASRTGTWALNEGFF.

Of note for this clonotype: This CDR3 fails to terminate in the conserved phenylalanine or tryptophan, so it likely reflects a read error. This chain links TRBV6-6 with TRBJ2-3, with TRBD1 matching 8 bases. The CDR3 is 14 amino acids. V was clipped by 7 bases and J by 1 base; unmatched bases: 4. Germline lookup yields CDR1 MNHNY and CDR2 SVGAGI (reference sequence). CDR3 protein: CASNQDRGTDTQYL. Written as DNA, the CDR3 is TGTGCCAGCAACCAGGACAGGGGCACAGATACGCAGTATTTA.

Remarks on this clonotype: The junction does not match germline at one end; this may be a read error. The chain joins TRBV6-2 or TRBV6-3 to TRBJ2-7, with a tentative D call TRBD2 (5 bases). The CDR3 covers 13 residues. Per germline, CDR1 MNHEY and CDR2 SVGEGT. CDR3: CANSYRGYEEQYF. The CDR3 region has the DNA TGTGCCAACAGTTACCGGGGATACGAAGAGCAGTACTTC.

Turning to this clonotype: One end of the junction is discordant with germline, which a read error may explain. The genes are TRBV7-9 and TRBJ2-1; 10 nucleotides align to TRBD2. The CDR3 spans 16 residues. Germline CDR1 and CDR2: SEHNR and FQNEAQ (reference sequence). The CDR3 here is CASSPSSGSAKSEHFF. CDR3 nucleotide sequence: TGTGCCAGCAGCCCGTCTAGCGGGAGCGCAAAGAGTGAGCACTTCTTC.

This clonotype has a count of ten or more. This may arise from a read error, as a much more abundant clone is one base away. The chain combines TRBV10-2 with TRBJ2-1; 10 nucleotides match TRBD2. CDR1 is WSHSY, CDR2 SAAADI, per germline. This CDR3 is built from 14 residues. V shed 5 bases, J shed 6 bases, and the junction held 4 bases outside the gene matches. DNA of the CDR3: TGCGCCAGCAGTTGGGCTAGCGGGGGCAATGAGCAGTTCTTC. This codes for CASSWASGGNEQFF.